This record concerns one T cell receptor (beta chain) sequence. Its antigen remains unidentified. The data stem from a study of HIV-infected children after antiretroviral therapy interruption. Study background: Most participating children were previously exposed to EBV and CMV. In continuous treatment, analyzed samples were from weeks 0, 48 and 150. Overall study results and limits: The Gini coefficient of naive CD4+ repertoires rose, returning to baseline by 3 years.

Treatment reported: PENTA 11 planned treatment interruption arm or continuous ART arm. The TCR library was built from RNA with a 3' RACE protocol and unique molecular identifiers. TCRdb re-derived calls from the 3' RACE reads in MiXCR, one entry per CDR3 protein. Of approximately 89,000 distinct CDR3 sequences listed, 6% to 8.5% were seen once; the top ten hold around 1.1%. The CDR3 contains 15 residues. Trimming cost V 3 bases and J 2 bases; bases outside gene matches: 4. This clonotype was sampled from a pool of human donors with HIV. The chain has TRBV12-3 or TRBV12-4 and TRBJ2-7, with 10 bases identical to TRBD2. The input for sequencing was CD45RA+ CD4+ T cells from PBMCs, pooled from several time points, taken from a donor given antiretroviral therapy, either interrupted or continuous. Subset here: naive CD4+ CD45RA+ CD45RO- T cells. In nucleotides, the CDR3 is TGTGCCAGCAGTTTGAGGACTAGCGGTACCTACGAGCAGTACTTC. It is translated as CASSLRTSGTYEQYF.